This entry features one T cell receptor (beta chain) sequence. TCRdb's copy holds only in-frame clones and misses some; the assay was immunoSEQ multiplex PCR. The sample includes roughly 450,000 clones, 90% of them seen just once. These data originate in a study of control samples from healthy donors and cancer patients. The CDR3 spans 18 residues. After removal of 6 bases from V and 3 bases from J, the junction contained 11 bases not matched to a gene. CDR1 and CDR2 (germline): ENHRY, SYGVKD. This receptor was taken from a man between 35 and 55 years old with head and neck cancer. The chain recombines TRBV10-3 with TRBJ2-6; 10 bases agree with TRBD1. The sample comprised PBMCs. CDR3 bases: TGTGCCATCAGACCCGGGACAGGGGAGGCTGGTGGGGCCAACGTCCTGACTTTC. Translation gives CAIRPGTGEAGGANVLTF.